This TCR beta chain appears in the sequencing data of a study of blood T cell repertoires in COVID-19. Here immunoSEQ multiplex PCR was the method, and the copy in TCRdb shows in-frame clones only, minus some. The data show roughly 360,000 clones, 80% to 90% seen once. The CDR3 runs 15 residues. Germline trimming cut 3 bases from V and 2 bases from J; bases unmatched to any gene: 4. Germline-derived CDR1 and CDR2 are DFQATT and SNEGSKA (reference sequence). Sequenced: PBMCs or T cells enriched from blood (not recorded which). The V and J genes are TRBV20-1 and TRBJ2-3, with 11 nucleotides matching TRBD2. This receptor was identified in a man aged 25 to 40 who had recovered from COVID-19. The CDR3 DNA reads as TGCAGTGCTAGTCGACTAGCGGGGATCACAGATACGCAGTATTTT. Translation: CSASRLAGITDTQYF.